This entry is about one TCR beta chain. The antigen is unknown. Beta-chain TCR CDR3 regions were amplified from RNA transcripts. HTBI primers were employed in first-round RT-PCR, then a second-round multiplex PCR followed. Via MiXCR, TCRdb re-called the multiplex PCR reads, giving one row per CDR3 protein. The table includes roughly 160,000 distinct CDR3 sequences, roughly two fifths detected once. V lost 0 bases to trimming and J lost 5 bases, with 4 bases between them. Germline values: CDR1 MNHGY, CDR2 SVAAGI. The CDR3 totals 12 residues. This entry is derived from a study of Graves' ophthalmopathy and Graves' hyperthyroidism. Findings and caveats of the study: Detected in blood as well were most expanded thyroid clonotypes with frequency above 0.001. Separation of ophthalmopathy from stable hyperthyroidism was achieved by a 13-signature model, at about 89% sensitivity and under 82% specificity.

This receptor was taken from a young man with Graves' ophthalmopathy. Sequenced material: peripheral blood. The chain employs TRBV6-9 and TRBJ2-5; D gene ambiguous. CDR3 amino acids: CASSYSLETQYF. Written as DNA, the CDR3 is TGTGCCAGCAGTTATTCCCTCGAGACCCAGTACTTC.